This T cell receptor (beta chain) was sequenced during a study of blood T cell repertoires in COVID-19 (dated by TCRdb to 2018 to 2020). The study in broad terms: The collaborator samples originated in the United States, Italy and Spain and spanned the acute and convalescent phases of COVID-19. Subjects who had been exposed to COVID-19, were actively infected with it, or had recovered from it provided the deeply sampled blood TCRbeta repertoires that made up the dataset. Samples came from the ongoing ImmuneRACE study (first 160 participants) plus 1,254 subjects from 6 global collaborators. Sample metadata almost always included a de-identified subject ID, COVID-19 status, age in years and sex. Where available, HLA class I and class II types were taken from metadata supplied by the sample provider and were not determined by assay-based typing. The repertoires were released in a freely available public database meant as a resource for research on the immune response to SARS-CoV-2. The material from the prospective study consisted of cDNA or gDNA derived from T cells, B-cell-depleted T cells, or PBMCs. General findings and caveats noted by the study authors: Clinical and demographic metadata were provided uncurated, with the amount varying by source and participant.

TCRbeta CDR3 regions were amplified from genomic DNA using the immunoSEQ Assay, a bias-controlled multiplex PCR. As for the original processing: Within the assay, amplification of reference gene primers was used to estimate how many nucleated cells each sample contained. To quantify the absolute abundance of each unique TCRbeta CDR3 rearrangement, sequence reads were collapsed and filtered. For each sample, productive Simpson clonality was calculated as the square root of Simpson's diversity index over productive rearrangements. In TCRdb, the immuneACCESS table is reduced to in-frame sequences with V and J assigned. These tables do not hold every clone; where another copy was compared, an unresolved V gene accounts for under half, and the others remain unexplained. V and J calls and clone size are those listed in that table; D and trimming were worked out from the DNA. The sample table contains a few hundred thousand clones; only one count was recorded for about 91% of them. The ten largest clones add up to approximately 4.6% of the sample.

The junction shows trimming of 4 bases on V and 3 bases on J, plus 9 bases between the germline ends. The CDR3 measures 12 amino acids from cysteine to phenylalanine. The DNA shown is the 36-base CDR3, in frame from base 1. The germline V gene (reference sequence) provides CDR1 GTSNPN and CDR2 SVGIG. Samples from volunteer blood donors who had recovered from COVID-19 were contributed by a second Seattle source. Whole blood was collected in K2EDTA tubes by collaborating institutions according to the institutions' own protocols. For TCRbeta analysis, collaborators shipped samples as frozen whole blood, isolated PBMCs, or DNA extracted from either of those sample types. As to this clone: Its antigen specificity is not known. No quality values exist for individual bases; no much larger clone is one base distant.

Input material: peripheral blood. The TCR originated in a woman aged 40 to 50 who had recovered from COVID-19. The chain links TRBV30 with TRBJ1-2; the D gene lacks a confident call. The CDR3 sequence is CAWIQRDYGYTF. The DNA is as follows: TGTGCCTGGATCCAGAGGGACTATGGCTACACCTTC.